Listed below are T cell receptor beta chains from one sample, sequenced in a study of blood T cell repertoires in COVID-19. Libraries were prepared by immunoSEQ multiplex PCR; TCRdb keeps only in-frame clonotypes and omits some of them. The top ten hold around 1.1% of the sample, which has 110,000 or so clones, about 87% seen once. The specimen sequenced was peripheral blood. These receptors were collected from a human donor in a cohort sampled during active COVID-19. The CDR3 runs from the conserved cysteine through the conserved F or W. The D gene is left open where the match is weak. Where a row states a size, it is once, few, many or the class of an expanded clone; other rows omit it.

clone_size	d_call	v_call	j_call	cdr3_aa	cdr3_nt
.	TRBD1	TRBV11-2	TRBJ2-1	CASRDRGGNEQFF	TGTGCCAGCAGGGACAGGGGGGGTAATGAGCAGTTCTTC
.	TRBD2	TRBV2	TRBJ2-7	CASSRLPGLADPSSF	TGTGCCAGCAGCCGATTACCGGGACTAGCGGATCCGAGCAGCTTC
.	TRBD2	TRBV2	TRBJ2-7	CASTISSGGGTSSYEQYF	TGTGCCAGCACTATTTCCTCAGGCGGGGGGACAAGCTCCTACGAGCAGTACTTC
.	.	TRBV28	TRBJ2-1	CASEIAYEQFF	TGTGCCAGCGAGATAGCGTATGAGCAGTTCTTC
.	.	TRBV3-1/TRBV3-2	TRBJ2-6	CASGGTAGANVLTF	TGTGCCAGCGGGGGGACAGCTGGGGCCAACGTCCTGACTTTC
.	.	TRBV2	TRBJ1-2	CASLTANYGYTF	TGTGCCAGCTTGACAGCTAACTATGGCTACACCTTC
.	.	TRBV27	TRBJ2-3	CASSLNLAVDTQYF	TGTGCCAGCAGTTTAAACCTAGCAGTTGATACGCAGTATTTT
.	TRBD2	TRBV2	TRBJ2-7	CASSDGTSGLSYEQYF	TGTGCCAGCAGTGATGGGACTAGCGGGTTATCCTACGAGCAGTACTTC
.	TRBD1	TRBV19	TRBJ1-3	CASSIIFVTGPSGNTIYF	TGTGCCAGTAGTATCATTTTTGTGACAGGGCCCTCTGGAAACACCATATATTTT
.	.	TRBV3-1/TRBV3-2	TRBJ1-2	CASTGARGYTF	TGTGCCAGCACCGGAGCCCGCGGCTACACCTTC
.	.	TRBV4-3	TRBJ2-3	CASSQVPSTDTQYF	TGCGCCAGCAGCCAAGTCCCTAGCACAGATACGCAGTATTTT
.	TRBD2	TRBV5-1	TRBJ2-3	CASSSGLAGVDTQYF	TGCGCCAGCAGCTCGGGACTAGCGGGAGTTGATACGCAGTATTTT
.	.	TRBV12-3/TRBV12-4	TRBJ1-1	CASRAGGNTEAFF	TGTGCCAGCAGGGCGGGGGGGAACACTGAAGCTTTCTTT
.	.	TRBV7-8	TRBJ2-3	CASSLATGGPDTQYF	TGTGCCAGCAGCTTAGCCACCGGGGGGCCAGATACGCAGTATTTT
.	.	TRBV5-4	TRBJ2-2	CASSPKSTGDTGELFF	TGTGCCAGCAGCCCAAAAAGTACCGGGGACACCGGGGAGCTGTTTTTT
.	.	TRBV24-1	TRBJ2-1	CATSSGRYNEQFF	TGTGCCACCAGTTCCGGGAGATACAATGAGCAGTTCTTC
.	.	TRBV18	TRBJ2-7	CASSPSLTGSSYEQYF	TGTGCCAGCTCACCATCCCTAACAGGGAGCTCCTACGAGCAGTACTTC
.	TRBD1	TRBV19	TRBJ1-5	CASRGTGHSNQPQHF	TGTGCCAGTAGAGGGACAGGCCATAGCAATCAGCCCCAGCATTTT
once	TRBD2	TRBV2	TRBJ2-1	CASKAPGLAGEKKGYNEQFF	TGTGCCAGCAAAGCACCGGGACTAGCGGGAGAGAAAAAGGGGTACAATGAGCAGTTCTTC
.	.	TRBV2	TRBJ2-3	CASSEDSSDTQYF	TGTGCCAGCAGTGAAGATTCCTCAGATACGCAGTATTTT
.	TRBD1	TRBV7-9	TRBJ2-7	CASRSGTGEYEQYF	TGTGCCAGCAGGTCCGGGACAGGGGAGTACGAGCAGTACTTC
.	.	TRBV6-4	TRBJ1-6	CASSDQGGGSPLHF	TGTGCCAGCAGTGACCAAGGGGGGGGATCACCCCTCCACTTT
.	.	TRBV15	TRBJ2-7	CATSREGTARSYEQYF	TGTGCCACCAGCAGAGAAGGGACTGCGCGCTCCTACGAGCAGTACTTC
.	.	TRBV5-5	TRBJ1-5	CASSLTGDQPQHF	TGTGCCAGCAGCTTGACCGGAGATCAGCCCCAGCATTTT
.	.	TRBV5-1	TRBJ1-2	CASSPDGKSGYTF	TGCGCCAGCAGCCCGGACGGGAAAAGTGGCTACACCTTC
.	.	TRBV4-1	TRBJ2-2	CASSQTLGANTGELFF	TGCGCCAGCAGCCAGACACTAGGCGCGAACACCGGGGAGCTGTTTTTT
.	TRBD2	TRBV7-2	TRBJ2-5	CASSVAGVTQETQYF	TGTGCCAGCAGCGTAGCGGGAGTAACTCAAGAGACCCAGTACTTC
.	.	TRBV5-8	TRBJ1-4	CASSLGQGPEKLFF	TGTGCCAGCAGCCTGGGGCAGGGGCCTGAAAAACTGTTTTTT
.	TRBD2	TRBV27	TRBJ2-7	CASSFYGASGGYEQYF	TGTGCCAGCAGTTTCTACGGGGCTAGCGGAGGCTACGAGCAGTACTTC
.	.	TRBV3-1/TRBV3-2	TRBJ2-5	CASSQHVIGARPTYQETQYF	TGTGCCAGCAGCCAACATGTTATTGGAGCGAGACCTACGTACCAAGAGACCCAGTACTTC
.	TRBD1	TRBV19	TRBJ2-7	CASSIRDSSYEQYF	TGTGCCAGTAGTATACGGGACAGCTCCTACGAGCAGTACTTC
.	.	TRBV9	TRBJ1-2	CASSVGLRGSPYGYTF	TGTGCCAGCAGCGTAGGGCTCCGGGGTTCCCCCTATGGCTACACCTTC
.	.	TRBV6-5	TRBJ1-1	CASSYREENTEAFF	TGTGCCAGCAGCTACAGGGAGGAGAATACTGAAGCTTTCTTT
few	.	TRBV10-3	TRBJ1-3	CATRGDSGNTIYF	TGTGCCACCCGCGGCGACTCTGGAAACACCATATATTTT
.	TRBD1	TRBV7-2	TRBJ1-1	CASSPQTGFTEAFF	TGTGCCAGCAGCCCCCAGACAGGGTTCACTGAAGCTTTCTTT
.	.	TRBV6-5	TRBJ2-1	CASSYWDTGLYEQFF	TGTGCCAGCAGCTATTGGGACACTGGATTATATGAGCAGTTCTTC
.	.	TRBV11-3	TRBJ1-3	CASSTVSGNTIYF	TGTGCCAGCAGCACGGTCTCTGGAAACACCATATATTTT
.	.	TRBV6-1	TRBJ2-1	CASSEGPGLYNEQFF	TGTGCCAGCAGTGAAGGTCCAGGACTCTACAATGAGCAGTTCTTC
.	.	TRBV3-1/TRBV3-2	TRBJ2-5	CASSPPTIQETQYF	TGTGCCAGCAGCCCCCCGACTATACAAGAGACCCAGTACTTC
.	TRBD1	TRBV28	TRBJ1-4	CASSSPGTGTEKLFF	TGTGCCAGCAGTTCCCCCGGGACAGGGACGGAAAAACTGTTTTTT